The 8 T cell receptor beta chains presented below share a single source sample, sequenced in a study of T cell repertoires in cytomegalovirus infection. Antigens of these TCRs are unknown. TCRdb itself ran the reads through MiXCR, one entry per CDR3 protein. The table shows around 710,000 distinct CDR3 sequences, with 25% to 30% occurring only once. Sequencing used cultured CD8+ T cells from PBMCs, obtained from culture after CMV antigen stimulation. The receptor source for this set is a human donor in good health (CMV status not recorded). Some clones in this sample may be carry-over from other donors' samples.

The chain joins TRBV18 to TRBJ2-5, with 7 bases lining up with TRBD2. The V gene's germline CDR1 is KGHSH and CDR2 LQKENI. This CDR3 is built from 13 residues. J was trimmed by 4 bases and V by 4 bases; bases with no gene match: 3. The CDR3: CASSREGPETQYF. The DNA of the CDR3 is TGTGCCAGCTCACGGGAGGGGCCAGAGACCCAGTACTTC. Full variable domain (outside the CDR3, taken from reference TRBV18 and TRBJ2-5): NAGVMQNPRHLVRRRGQEARLRCSPMKGHSHVYWYRQLPEEGLKFMVYLQKENIIDESGMPKERFSAEFPKEGPSILRIQQVVRGDSAAYFCASSREGPETQYFGPGTRLLVL.

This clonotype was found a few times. The DNA for the CDR3 is TGTGCCATCAGTGAGTCAAAAAAAGTAGGATTTCCAGATACGCAGTATTTT. It yields the protein CAISESKKVGFPDTQYF. This chain uses TRBV10-3 with TRBJ2-3; no clear D gene. Germline V gene sequence: CDR1 ENHRY, CDR2 SYGVKD. The V end was cut by 0 bases, the J end by 4 bases, with 17 bases between. The length of the CDR3 is 17 residues.

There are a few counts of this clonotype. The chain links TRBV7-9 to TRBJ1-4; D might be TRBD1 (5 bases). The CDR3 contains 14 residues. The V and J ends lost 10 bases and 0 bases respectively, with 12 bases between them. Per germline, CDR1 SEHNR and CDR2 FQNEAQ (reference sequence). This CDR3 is CATRQFATNEKLFF. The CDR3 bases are TGTGCCACTCGACAGTTTGCAACTAATGAAAAACTGTTTTTT.

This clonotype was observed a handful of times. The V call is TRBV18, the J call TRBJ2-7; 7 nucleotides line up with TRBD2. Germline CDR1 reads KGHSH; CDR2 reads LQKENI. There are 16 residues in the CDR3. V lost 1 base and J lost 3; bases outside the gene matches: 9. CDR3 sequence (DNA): TGTGCCAGCTCACCACGAAAAGGCGGGGGAATCTACGAGCAGTACTTC. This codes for CASSPRKGGGIYEQYF.

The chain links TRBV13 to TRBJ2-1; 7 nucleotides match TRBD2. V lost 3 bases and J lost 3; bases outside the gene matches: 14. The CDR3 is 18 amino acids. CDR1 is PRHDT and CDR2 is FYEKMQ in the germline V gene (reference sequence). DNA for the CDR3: TGTGCCAGCAGCTTGTTTGTAGGGACTAACGAGGACTACAATGAGCAGTTCTTC. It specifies CASSLFVGTNEDYNEQFF.

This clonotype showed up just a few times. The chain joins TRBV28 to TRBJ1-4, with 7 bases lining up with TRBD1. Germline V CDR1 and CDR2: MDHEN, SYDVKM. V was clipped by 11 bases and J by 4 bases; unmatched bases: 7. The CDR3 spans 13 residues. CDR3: CASRDSYNEKLFF. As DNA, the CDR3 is TGTGCCTCCCGGGACAGCTATAATGAAAAACTGTTTTTT.

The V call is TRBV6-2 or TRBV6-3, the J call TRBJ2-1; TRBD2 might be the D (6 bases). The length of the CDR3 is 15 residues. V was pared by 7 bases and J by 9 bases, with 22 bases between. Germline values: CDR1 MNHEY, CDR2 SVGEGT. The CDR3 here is CASKERARLFAEQFF. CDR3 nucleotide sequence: TGTGCCAGCAAGGAGCGGGCCCGGCTATTCGCTGAGCAGTTCTTC.

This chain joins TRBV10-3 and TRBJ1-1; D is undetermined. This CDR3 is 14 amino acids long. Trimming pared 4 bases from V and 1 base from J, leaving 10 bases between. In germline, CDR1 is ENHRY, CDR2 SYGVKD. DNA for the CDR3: TGTGCCATCAGTGGGAAAGGGAAGAACACTGAAGCTTTCTTT. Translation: CAISGKGKNTEAFF.